The clone carrying this TCR beta chain appeared a few times. V dropped 1 base and J dropped 4 bases, with 7 bases sitting between them. There are 14 residues in the CDR3. Documented time point: patch test 1, 2 weeks after DPC sensitization. Specified treatment: therapeutic diphenylcyclopropenone sensitization with weekly scalp DPC. The sample comes from a study of human T cells and chemical hapten exposure. Background on the study: Application of 0.01% DPC to the upper back was done by patch test, with a reading at 6 days.

Attachment of unique molecular identifiers to individual cDNA molecules was performed in the library. Study processing details: A typical sample had 95,638 TCRs, with about 23,224 to 690,600 overall. A single record per CDR3 protein comes from TCRdb applying MiXCR to the RACE reads. TCRdb's processing, not the authors' own work, is the source of the V and J calls. This sample yields around 380,000 distinct CDR3 sequences, of which more than 4.5% are seen a single time; under 3% belongs to the top ten. This sequence joins TRBV12-3 or TRBV12-4 and TRBJ1-4; D ambiguous. The sample here was whole blood, taken in connection with sensitization to the hapten diphenylcyclopropenone (DPC). This TCR was sampled from a woman aged 45-60 years with alopecia areata. Some clones in this sample may be carry-over from other donors' samples. In DNA, the CDR3 is TGTGCCAGCAGTTTAGACGGTTTTAATGAAAAACTGTTTTTT. Protein sequence: CASSLDGFNEKLFF.